This T cell receptor beta chain was sequenced during a study of shared clonotypes between healthy human individuals. TCRdb's table, derived via immunoSEQ multiplex PCR, lists solely in-frame clones and lacks some. The table has hundreds of thousands of clones, 73% seen once. The length of the CDR3 is 17 residues. The germline V and J ends were trimmed by 1 base and 7 bases, with 20 bases remaining between them. Per the germline V gene, CDR1 is LNHDA and CDR2 is SQIVND (reference sequence). This sequence joins TRBV19 and TRBJ2-1; D unresolved. The sequence derives from a woman aged 25-40 years in good health. The sample was memory CD4+ T cells sorted from blood. Subset here: CD45RA-negative fraction. CDR3 amino acids: CASSIVGLAEASNEQFF. The CDR3 nucleotides are TGTGCCAGTAGTATAGTTGGGTTGGCGGAAGCGAGTAATGAGCAGTTCTTC.